This TCR beta chain was sequenced in a study of OX40 agonist ivuxolimab in advanced cancers. The wider study: The dose of intravenous ivuxolimab that patients received every 2 weeks ranged from 0.01 to 10 mg/kg.

Assay used: immunoSEQ multiplex PCR; TCRdb lists only in-frame clones, some missing. The profile covers 30,000 to 35,000 clones, with under 85% appearing a single time and 14% to 15% taken by the ten largest. CDR1 and CDR2 (germline): SGHRS, YFSETQ. The CDR3 runs to 14 residues. The V end was cut by 5 bases, the J end by 2 bases, with 11 bases between. With autoimmune disease history or systemic immunosuppression, patients were excluded. Patients had blood sampled at baseline and again on cycle 4 day 1 and cycle 7 day 1. The receptor's source is an adult with an advanced solid tumor such as melanoma, head and neck, liver or kidney cancer. The sample in question was CD4+ or CD8+ T cells sorted from blood, obtained in a trial of the OX40 agonist ivuxolimab. V gene TRBV5-1 combines with J gene TRBJ2-1; no firm D call. For the CDR3, the DNA is TGCGCCAGCAGAGGCAGTCTAGCCTACAATGAGCAGTTCTTC. It yields the protein CASRGSLAYNEQFF.